The clone carrying this TCR beta chain was observed a few times. What it binds is not known. The CDR3 loop spans 16 amino acids. V was clipped by 4 bases and J by 2 bases; unmatched bases: 7. Germline V gene lookup returns CDR1 MDHEN and CDR2 SYDVKM. These data are taken from a study of response to subunit inactivated influenza vaccine. TCRdb called the RT-PCR reads again in MiXCR, with one record for every CDR3 protein. The sample shows 150,000 to 200,000 distinct CDR3 sequences, approximately 12% of them seen only once. Overall study findings and caveats: New T cells are recruited in small numbers by each seasonal influenza vaccination, according to the authors' suggestion.

The specimen comprised CD8+ T cells sorted from PBMCs, sampled 23 months after vaccination. The chain links TRBV28 to TRBJ2-5; 10 nucleotides match TRBD1. The sequence came from a man in his fifties or sixties who received an inactivated influenza vaccine. Written as DNA, the CDR3 is TGTGCCAGCAGTTCCAGCGGGACAGGGGAACAAGAGACCCAGTACTTC. Encoded protein: CASSSSGTGEQETQYF.